The entry below gives a single T cell receptor (beta chain) sequence along with its context. These data are taken from a study of blood T cell repertoires in COVID-19. Study background: Sites across the United States, Italy and Spain contributed samples from acute and convalescent COVID-19. Sources were T cells, B-cell-depleted T cells, or PBMCs; the material itself was cDNA or gDNA.

From germline, CDR1 is SNHLY and CDR2 FYNNEI. The CDR3 is 15 amino acids. V lost 4 bases, J lost 1 base, and 6 bases stayed unmatched. Original processing methods: Estimation of nucleated cell counts relied on the amplification of reference gene primers. Assay used: immunoSEQ multiplex PCR; TCRdb lists only in-frame clones, some missing. V, J and clone size are taken as reported in that table, and D and trimming were inferred from the DNA itself. The sample records 310,000 or so clones, roughly 87% being singletons. Either two negative PCRs, clearance, or symptom resolution qualified Cohort 3 donors as recovered.

This receptor was taken from a woman in her late teens or twenties who had recovered from COVID-19. This chain uses TRBV2 with TRBJ2-5, with TRBD2 matching 7 bases. Source material: PBMCs or T cells enriched from blood (not recorded which). The CDR3 coding sequence is TGTGCCAGCAGTGGGAGCGGGAACGGCCAAGAGACCCAGTACTTC. Translation gives CASSGSGNGQETQYF.